This record concerns one T cell receptor (beta chain) sequence. This record comes from a study of response to subunit inactivated influenza vaccine. TCRdb analysed the RT-PCR reads with MiXCR anew, one entry per CDR3 protein. There are about 190,000 distinct CDR3 sequences in the sample; approximately 15% occur only once, and approximately 24% lies in the top ten. Germline assignment: CDR1 DFQATT and CDR2 SNEGSKA (reference sequence). The CDR3 runs to 13 residues. The V gene lost 4 bases and the J gene lost 7 bases, with 11 bases spanning the gap. This chain joins TRBV20-1 and TRBJ1-6; D may be TRBD1 (5 bases). The TCR was taken from a man aged 50-59 years who received an inactivated influenza vaccine. Material: CD8+ T cells sorted from PBMCs, obtained more than 4 days after vaccination. The CDR3 sequence is CSATMGDNSPLHF. CDR3 DNA: TGCAGTGCTACGATGGGGGACAATTCACCCCTCCACTTT.